Presented here are 24 T cell receptor beta chains from one specimen sequenced in a study of T cell changes during pregnancy in multiple sclerosis (dated by TCRdb to the late 2010s). The library relied on the immunoSEQ multiplex PCR assay. Not all clones reach the TCRdb copy of this immuneACCESS table, which keeps in-frame sequences only. Checked studies attribute under half of the gap to unresolved V genes and leave the rest unexplained. The sample table holds about 72,000 clones, of which about 94% were seen once. 1.5% to 2% of the sample comes from the top ten. The material sequenced was peripheral blood, taken in the first trimester of pregnancy. These receptors were collected from a female donor in good health, enrolled as a control in a pregnancy study.

The genes are TRBV29-1 and TRBJ2-3; D remains ambiguous. CDR1 SQVTM and CDR2 ANQGSEA come from the germline V gene. Trimming stripped 4 bases from V and 3 bases from J, with 14 bases between. The CDR3 sequence is 14 residues long. CDR3 nucleotides: TGCAGCGTTGCTGGTGGGCCCCGGACAGATACGCAGTATTTT. Residues: CSVAGGPRTDTQYF.

V gene TRBV4-1 combines with J gene TRBJ2-2; 10 bases map to TRBD2. Losses at the gene ends were 4 bases for V and 7 bases for J; bases not matched to a gene: 15. This CDR3 contains 18 residues. Germline V gene data show CDR1 as MGHRA and CDR2 as YSYEKL. The CDR3 protein is CASSLDQRLAGAGGELFF. The CDR3 bases are TGCGCCAGCAGCCTAGACCAGCGTCTAGCGGGAGCCGGCGGGGAGCTGTTTTTT.

The J gene is TRBJ2-7, the V gene TRBV7-9; no firm D call. The CDR3 is 14 amino acids. Germline loops: CDR1 SEHNR, CDR2 FQNEAQ (reference sequence). V lost 1 base, J lost 3 bases, and 10 bases lay in between. The CDR3 protein is CASSLDTSRYEQYF. For the CDR3, the DNA is TGTGCCAGCAGCTTAGACACCTCACGCTACGAGCAGTACTTC.

The chain recombines TRBV29-1 with TRBJ2-4, with 8 bases that match TRBD1. The CDR3 is made up of 15 amino acids. Unmatched junction bases numbered 10, after V lost 3 bases and J lost 6 bases. Germline V gene data show CDR1 as SQVTM and CDR2 as ANQGSEA. DNA of the CDR3: TGCAGCGTTGAGGACAGGGACCGGGACGGAAACATTCAGTACTTC. This codes for CSVEDRDRDGNIQYF.

The rearrangement joins TRBV7-9 to TRBJ2-1, with 9 bases lining up with TRBD2. The germline gives CDR1 SEHNR, CDR2 FQNEAQ (reference sequence). This CDR3 is built from 17 residues. The junction had 6 bases not matched to a gene; V was cut back by 1 base and J by 2 bases. CDR3 sequence reads: CASSLDRLAGTYNEQFF. The CDR3 bases are TGTGCCAGCAGCTTAGATAGGCTAGCGGGAACCTACAATGAGCAGTTCTTC.

The V gene is TRBV6-7, the J gene TRBJ2-1; 12 bases match TRBD2. TRBV6-7 counts as an open reading frame of uncertain function. The CDR3 loop spans 16 amino acids. V gave up 4 bases and J gave up 4 bases; unmatched junction bases: 5. Here the CDR3 DNA reads TGTGCCAGCAGTTCTCGGACTAGCGGGACATACAATGAGCAGTTCTTC. Protein: CASSSRTSGTYNEQFF.

There are a few counts of this clone. The rearrangement joins TRBV6-1 to TRBJ1-5, with D possibly TRBD1 on 6 matching bases. V lost 10 bases to trimming and J lost 6 bases, with 19 bases between them. The CDR3 contains 14 residues. From germline, CDR1 is MNHNS and CDR2 SASEGT. CDR3 sequence (DNA): TGTGCCACCTGCGAAGGGGGGGCCTCTCAGCCCCAGCATTTT. It translates to CATCEGGASQPQHF.

The chain joins TRBV29-1 to TRBJ2-2; 13 bases line up with TRBD2. CDR3 size: 18 residues. The germline CDR1 and CDR2 sequences are SQVTM and ANQGSEA. The trim removed 4 bases at V and 0 bases at J, leaving 8 bases unmatched. The CDR3 loop reads CSVGRLGTSGTNTGELFF. CDR3 nucleotides: TGCAGCGTTGGTCGGTTAGGGACTAGCGGGACGAACACCGGGGAGCTGTTTTTT.

The V and J genes are TRBV2 and TRBJ2-1; D remains unclear. The CDR3 has 13 amino acids. Germline assignment: CDR1 SNHLY and CDR2 FYNNEI. V lost 3 bases to trimming and J lost 6 bases, with 9 bases between them. The CDR3 region is CASSDSPSNEQFF. The DNA for the CDR3 is TGTGCCAGCAGTGATTCTCCCAGCAATGAGCAGTTCTTC. Based on the CDR3 plus reference TRBV2 and TRBJ2-1, the full variable domain is EPEVTQTPSHQVTQMGQEVILRCVPISNHLYFYWYRQILGQKVEFLVSFYNNEISEKSEIFDDQFSVERPDGSNFTLKIRSTKLEDSAMYFCASSDSPSNEQFFGPGTRLTVL.

The chain links TRBV18 to TRBJ2-1; 14 bases line up with TRBD2. From germline, CDR1 is KGHSH and CDR2 LQKENI. The J segment lost 6 bases and the V segment lost 6 bases, leaving 7 bases of the junction unmatched. The CDR3 has 16 amino acids. This CDR3 reads CASSGTSGRRTNEQFF. The CDR3 coding sequence is TGTGCCAGCTCGGGGACTAGCGGGAGAAGGACCAATGAGCAGTTCTTC.

The chain joins TRBV4-1 to TRBJ2-5, with 10 bases fitting TRBD2. Trimming removed 1 base from V and 3 bases from J; junction bases left unmatched: 5. The CDR3 covers 16 residues. Germline V lookup: CDR1 MGHRA, CDR2 YSYEKL. This CDR3 reads CASSQGSGRAEETQYF. CDR3 sequence (DNA): TGCGCCAGCAGCCAAGGAAGCGGGAGGGCCGAAGAGACCCAGTACTTC.

J is TRBJ1-1 and V is TRBV2; 9 nucleotides line up with TRBD1. Germline V gene data show CDR1 as SNHLY and CDR2 as FYNNEI. The J segment lost 6 bases and the V segment lost 5 bases, leaving 7 bases of the junction unmatched. This CDR3 spans 14 amino acids. DNA of the CDR3: TGTGCCAGCAGTATGGACAGGGGAATCGCTGAAGCTTTCTTT. Translation gives CASSMDRGIAEAFF.

The V call is TRBV5-1, the J call TRBJ1-4; D possibly corresponds to TRBD1 (5 bases). Deletions cut 4 bases from V and 5 bases from J, with 15 bases between. CDR1 and CDR2 (germline): SGHRS, YFSETQ. The CDR3 has 15 amino acids. CDR3 sequence reads: CASSPWDGLNEKLFF. CDR3 coding DNA: TGCGCCAGCAGCCCCTGGGACGGACTAAATGAAAAACTGTTTTTT.

The V and J genes are TRBV28 and TRBJ1-3, with D unresolved. This CDR3 is 15 amino acids long. CDR1 and CDR2 from the germline V gene are MDHEN and SYDVKM. V lost 2 bases and J 1 base, leaving 9 bases between the germline ends. The CDR3: CASSLTGVSGNTIYF. The CDR3 DNA reads TGTGCCAGCAGTTTAACCGGGGTGTCTGGAAACACCATATATTTT.

V gene TRBV19 combines with J gene TRBJ2-1; the D gene is possibly TRBD1 (6 bases). V lost 5 bases, J lost 9 bases, and 8 bases lay in between. This CDR3 is built from 11 residues. Germline CDR1 reads LNHDA; CDR2 reads SQIVND (reference sequence). The CDR3 loop reads CASSLGAEQFF. CDR3 bases: TGTGCCAGTAGTTTGGGGGCTGAGCAGTTCTTC.

This sequence joins TRBV19 and TRBJ1-1, with TRBD1 matching over 10 bases. This CDR3 contains 16 residues. V lost 7 bases to trimming and J lost 0 bases; unmatched junction nucleotides: 8. Germline CDR1 LNHDA, CDR2 SQIVND (reference sequence). CDR3 DNA sequence: TGTGCCAGTACCTCGGGGACAGGGGTCCTGAACACTGAAGCTTTCTTT. Encoded protein: CASTSGTGVLNTEAFF.

The J gene is TRBJ1-4, the V gene TRBV9; D perhaps matches TRBD1 (5 bases). The CDR3 is made up of 15 amino acids. The V end was cut by 3 bases, the J end by 0 bases, with 9 bases between. Germline V CDR1 and CDR2: SGDLS, YYNGEE. The CDR3 here is CASSAQQATNEKLFF. In DNA form, the CDR3 reads TGTGCCAGCAGCGCCCAACAGGCAACTAATGAAAAACTGTTTTTT.

The V call is TRBV6-1, the J call TRBJ2-1; no definite D call. CDR1 and CDR2 (germline): MNHNS, SASEGT. The V end was cut by 2 bases, the J end by 4 bases, with 9 bases between. There are 14 residues in the CDR3. The CDR3 is CASSEYWQYNEQFF. Written as DNA, the CDR3 is TGTGCCAGCAGTGAATATTGGCAGTACAATGAGCAGTTCTTC.

This clone was seen at least ten times. The J gene is TRBJ2-1, the V gene TRBV5-1; the match to TRBD1 covers 7 bases. Germline V lookup: CDR1 SGHRS, CDR2 YFSETQ. V was clipped by 4 bases and J by 8 bases; unmatched bases: 12. The CDR3 spans 15 residues. The DNA for the CDR3 is TGCGCCAGCAGCCAGATAGGACAGGCGCCGGATGAGCAGTTCTTC. Residues: CASSQIGQAPDEQFF.

The rearrangement joins TRBV30 to TRBJ2-1; 7 nucleotides match TRBD2. After removal of 2 bases from V and 4 bases from J, the junction contained 8 bases not matched to a gene. CDR3 length equals 15 residues. From germline, CDR1 is GTSNPN and CDR2 SVGIG (reference sequence). This chain's CDR3 is CAWSLKGGRYNEQFF. Written as DNA, the CDR3 is TGTGCCTGGAGTCTTAAGGGAGGGCGATACAATGAGCAGTTCTTC.

The J gene is TRBJ2-7, the V gene TRBV7-2; 8 nucleotides align to TRBD2. This CDR3 is 15 amino acids long. CDR1 and CDR2 (germline): SGHTA, FQGNSA. Germline trimming cut 1 base from V and 5 bases from J; bases unmatched to any gene: 7. The CDR3, as DNA: TGTGCCAGCAGCTTAGAGGGTAGCGGGATTAACGAGCAGTACTTC. Encoded protein: CASSLEGSGINEQYF.

CDR3 bases: TGTGCCAGCAAGGACAAATTATACGAGCAGTACTTC. It is translated as CASKDKLYEQYF. This chain uses TRBV2 with TRBJ2-7, with D perhaps TRBD1 (5 bases). CDR3 size: 12 residues. The germline V gene encodes CDR1 SNHLY and CDR2 FYNNEI. V was trimmed by 7 bases and J by 4 bases, leaving 11 bases between them.

This chain uses TRBV6-1 with TRBJ1-5; perhaps TRBD1 as D (5 bases). V gave up 6 bases and J gave up 0 bases, with 12 bases separating them. The CDR3 covers 15 residues. CDR1 MNHNS and CDR2 SASEGT come from the germline V gene. CDR3 amino acids: CASRWTLDSNQPQHF. The CDR3 nucleotides are TGTGCCAGCAGATGGACACTCGATAGCAATCAGCCCCAGCATTTT.

This chain uses TRBV5-8 with TRBJ1-1, with D hard to call. The CDR3 is made up of 13 amino acids. V was cut by 2 bases and J by 8 bases, with 13 bases left in between. The germline gives CDR1 SGHTS, CDR2 YDEGEE. This CDR3 is CASSFRGGPEAFF. CDR3 sequence (DNA): TGTGCCAGCAGCTTCCGGGGAGGTCCCGAAGCTTTCTTT.